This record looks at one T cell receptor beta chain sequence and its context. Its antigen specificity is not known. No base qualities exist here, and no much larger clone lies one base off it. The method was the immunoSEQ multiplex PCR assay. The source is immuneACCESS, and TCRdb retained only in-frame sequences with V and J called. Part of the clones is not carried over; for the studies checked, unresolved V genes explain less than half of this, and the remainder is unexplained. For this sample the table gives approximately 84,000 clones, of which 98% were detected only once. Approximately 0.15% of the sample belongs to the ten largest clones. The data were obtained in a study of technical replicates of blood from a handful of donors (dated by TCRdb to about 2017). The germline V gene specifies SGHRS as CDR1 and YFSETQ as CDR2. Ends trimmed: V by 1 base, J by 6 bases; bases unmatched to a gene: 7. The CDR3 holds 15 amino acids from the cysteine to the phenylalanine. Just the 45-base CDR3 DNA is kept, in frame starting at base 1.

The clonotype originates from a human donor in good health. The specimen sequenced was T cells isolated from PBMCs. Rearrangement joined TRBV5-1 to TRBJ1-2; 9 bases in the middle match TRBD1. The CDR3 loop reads CASSLRTGASDGYTF. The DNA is TGCGCCAGCAGCTTGAGGACAGGGGCCTCCGATGGCTACACCTTC.